What follows describes a single TCR beta chain. It lacks a known antigen. Per-nucleotide qualities are absent, and no much larger clonotype sits a single base away. The data were taken from a study of cytomegalovirus exposure and HLA in healthy donors (dated by TCRdb to about 2017). Broadly, across the study: An earlier analysis of about 530 of the donors reported 276 Gb of sequence data and 117 million unique TCR beta sequences obtained from about 180 million T cells. Roughly 300 gigabases of sequencing data and approximately 84 million unique TCR sequences were included in an early release covering 550 to 650 HLA-typed donors. The genetic ancestry cluster associated with self-reported Caucasian donors included 80% to 90% of the approximately 400 genotyped donors. The study aimed to test whether signatures of past pathogen exposure could be identified by cataloging public T cell receptors. The T cell repertoires of 700 or so subjects were profiled by immunosequencing and related to cytomegalovirus serostatus. A separate validation cohort of roughly 130 different subjects was used in addition to the approximately 610-subject first cohort. High-throughput TCR immunosequencing, statistical association of individual TCRs with disease status, and machine learning were combined to predict cytomegalovirus infection status. In a later analysis, previously published TCR beta repertoires from some 640 donors were re-analyzed and high-resolution HLA genotyping was added so that TCR occurrence patterns could be studied. The later analysis used no new phenotypic data to find candidate immune exposures, relying instead on TCR beta sequences and their occurrence across donors. An earlier analysis of 587 of the donors applied high-throughput TCR beta sequencing to assess whether each TCR beta V gene segment acted as functional or pseudogenic. Donor age, sex, ethnicity and CMV serostatus were collected together with the repertoire data. A later genetic analysis took genome-wide SNP genotypes for about 65% of the roughly 670 donors and used that subset as a discovery cohort. All discovery cohort repertoires had been generated on a single sequencing platform. Both class I and class II loci were covered by HLA typing, at four-digit resolution. Typing coverage differed by locus: A, B, C, DRB1 and DQB1 were typed in roughly 620-640 donors, DQA1 in about 550, DPA1 in 600 to 610, and DPB1 in 450 to 480. Because of strong linkage in the cohort, four to six DR-DQ haplotypes were treated as single units for association and clustering. Among around 400 genotyped donors of the cohort, an average of about 220,000 unique TCR beta nucleotide sequences was sequenced per donor, of which 15% to 20% were non-productive. General study outcomes and caveats: Compared with equally common non-associated chains, HLA-associated TCR beta chains in a later analysis were more clonally expanded and had lower generation probabilities. Specific HLA alleles were associated with 15,000 to 20,000 TCR beta sequences at a false discovery rate of 0.05 in a later analysis. In a later genetic analysis, a missense DCLRE1C variant was associated with V-gene and J-gene trimming of TCR beta chains, and the association was replicated in an independent cohort. Several of the top co-occurrence clusters appeared to be linked to parvovirus B19, influenza, CMV and Epstein-Barr virus, according to a later analysis. The earlier analysis of a few hundred of the donors excluded over 15 rarely observed V segments, including chromosome 9 orphons, because counts were too low. This cohort had only TCR beta chains sequenced, and the lack of alpha or paired-chain data limited which features could be detected. Because HLA typing was unavailable for some donors at each locus, only the typed subset was used in association tests. Assigning TCR associations to individual alleles was difficult when HLA alleles, especially DR and DQ, strongly co-occurred. Linkage disequilibrium might explain the correlated functional status among segregating V segments, but an unknown experimental factor could not be ruled out. In the study, about 150 TCR beta chains were listed as associated with cytomegalovirus. A cluster of highly shared sequence variants was judged likely to be a technical artifact of the sequencing pipeline. According to a later analysis, TCR association rates differed among HLA loci, with DRB1 alleles showing the most associated TCRs and HLA-C alleles showing the fewest. The classifier was reported to diagnose cytomegalovirus status with high specificity and sensitivity in both the original cohort and the validation cohort. Sequencing depth was assumed to be roughly uniform across donors in the presence/absence analyses, though that assumption may not hold. According to a later analysis, most CMV-associated TCR beta chains appeared to be HLA-restricted, and the HLA associations seemed to be driven largely by CMV exposure. The authors suggested that the approach could potentially be generalized to other disease states and immunological phenotypes. Broadly in line with IMGT annotations, most TCR beta V segments showed up in productive rearrangements about 90% or about 30% of the time in an earlier analysis of approximately 600 of the donors. A further reported finding was that TCR beta sequences accurately predicted the HLA-A and HLA-B alleles for most subjects in the first cohort. CMV serostatus was the only immune exposure information available for the cohort. A few of the identified cytomegalovirus-associated TCR beta chains were confirmed in vitro to be specific for cytomegalovirus antigens. Most TCR sequences were observed very rarely across donors, whereas some public TCRs were present in many individuals. A later genetic analysis reported fewer N-insertions in productive TCRs among donors in an Asian-associated ancestry cluster than the roughly 670-donor mean.

The cohort consisted of 650 to 850 healthy bone marrow donors. Cohort members were all nominally healthy when sampled, although unrecorded immune exposures were likely present. Of the 700 or so cohort members, about 280 had positive CMV serostatus and about 330 had negative CMV serostatus, and CMV serostatus was not recorded for the donor. A peripheral blood sample was collected from each donor, and TCR beta sequencing was performed on peripheral blood mononuclear cells. The Qiagen DNeasy Blood Extraction Kit was used to extract genomic DNA from the blood cell samples. Libraries were prepared through the immunoSEQ multiplex PCR assay. A mixture of 60 forward primers for TCR Vbeta segments and 13 reverse primers for TCR Jbeta segments was used in the multiplex PCR. Amplification of the CDR3 region of rearranged TCR beta genes was performed with a multiplex PCR assay on genomic DNA. The amplified TCR beta libraries were sequenced on the Illumina HiSeq System as 87-base-pair reads. As for the original processing: In a later analysis, some 80 million unique TCR beta chains were counted across the roughly 670 repertoires, and roughly 11 million of these chains were shared by at least two donors. Raw reads were error-corrected and collapsed into unique sequences with a nearest-neighbor algorithm that merged closely related sequences to remove PCR and sequencing errors. CDR3 sequences were aligned to IMGT reference sequences to assign V, D and J gene segments. For a sequence to be retained, a match of at least six nucleotides was required to both a V gene segment and a J gene segment. Rearrangements were classified as productive when the CDR3 lacked stop codons and remained in frame with V and J, and all other rearrangements were classified as non-productive. Following IMGT convention, CDR3 was defined as the stretch from the second conserved V-encoded cysteine up to the conserved J-encoded phenylalanine. The earlier analysis of about 620 of the donors excluded sequences that lacked an unambiguous match to a single V gene segment. In an earlier analysis of 587 of the donors, V segments were called functional above 56.7% productive rearrangements and were called segregating when the between-donor standard deviation exceeded 5%. A statistical classification framework was built for diagnosing cytomegalovirus status from the catalog of TCR beta chain sequences. V and J gene assignment, in a later analysis, came from comparing TCR nucleotide sequences with IMGT/GENE-DB human TR gene sequences. In a later analysis, CDR3 sequences and most-parsimonious VDJ recombination scenarios were assigned using the TCRdist pipeline. In a later analysis, each TCR beta chain was defined by its CDR3 amino acid sequence together with its V-gene family, and reads lacking a unique V-gene family were excluded. A later analysis removed 600 or so highly shared, low-generation-probability nucleotide sequences to deal with suspected cross-contamination and a sequencing artifact. A later analysis calculated a clonal expansion index for each public chain from normalized within-repertoire ranks of inferred template counts. In a later analysis, generation probabilities were computed with a VDJ recombination model fitted to out-of-frame rearrangements, and the resulting probabilities were checked against IGoR. In a later analysis, hypergeometric tests were used to score TCR-TCR, TCR-HLA and TCR-CMV co-occurrence, with a repertoire-size bias correction applied to TCR pairs. False discovery rates were estimated in a later analysis by permuting HLA or CMV assignments 20 times. A later analysis grouped co-occurring TCRs with DBSCAN, adding TCRdist sequence similarity when clustering within HLA-allele-positive subsets. For co-occurrence clustering, repertoires with fewer than 30,000 or more than 120,000 public chains were excluded, along with several repertoires with anomalous nucleotide sharing. TCRdb's version of the immuneACCESS table is confined to in-frame rearrangements and falls short of the full clone set. An unresolved V gene accounts for under half of the shortfall where checked; the remainder is of unknown origin. The V and J calls and clone size were taken over from that table, and D and trimming were inferred from the DNA. The sample yields 150,000 to 200,000 clones; 55% to 75% were counted once. Less than 2.5% of the sample is held by the ten biggest clonotypes.

Sequenced material: PBMCs. This TCR derives from a human donor in good health.

The nucleotides are TGTGCCAGCAGCTTAGGGCAGGTGAACACTGAAGCTTTCTTT. Translated, this gives CASSLGQVNTEAFF. The chain uses TRBV7-2 and TRBJ1-1, with the D gene too uncertain to name. Trimming at the junction amounts to 1 base on V and 0 bases on J, and the germline ends lie 6 bases apart. CDR1 and CDR2, looked up from the germline V gene, are SGHTA and FQGNSA. The CDR3 measures 14 amino acids from cysteine to phenylalanine. Just the 42-base CDR3 DNA is kept, in frame starting at base 1.